This is a list of T cell receptor beta chains from one sample in a study of control samples from healthy donors and cancer patients. This table comes from immunoSEQ multiplex PCR, and its TCRdb copy is limited to in-frame clones, with some not included. This sample has around 230,000 clones, with just under 95% found just once. The sample was blood. The receptors come from a man aged 45-65 years in good health. Each CDR3 is given with its conserved first and last residue. Each record gives: clone size, D gene, V gene, J gene, CDR3 DNA, CDR3 protein. A D gene is named only where the DNA matches it firmly. A row's size may be missing; if present it is once, few, many or a size class.

-,TRBD1,TRBV18,TRBJ1-5,TGTGCCAGCTCAGGATCGATGGGACAGGGGAATCAGCCCCAGCATTTT,CASSGSMGQGNQPQHF
once,-,TRBV11-3,TRBJ2-7,TGTGCCAGCAGCCCCGCGGGGGCAAACGTCTACGAGCAGTACTTC,CASSPAGANVYEQYF
-,-,TRBV5-1,TRBJ2-2,TGCGCCAGCAGGGGCGGCTTAACAGGAGGGGAGCTGTTTTTT,CASRGGLTGGELFF
-,-,TRBV5-8,TRBJ2-1,TGTGCCAGCAGCACAAACTTTGCGGGGGAGCAGTTCTTC,CASSTNFAGEQFF
-,-,TRBV7-8,TRBJ1-1,TGTGCCAGCAGCTTAACGAGCACTGAAGCTTTCTTT,CASSLTSTEAFF
-,-,TRBV11-2,TRBJ1-4,TGTGCCAGCAGCGGGGGAGTGGAAAAACTGTTTTTT,CASSGGVEKLFF
few,TRBD2,TRBV5-4,TRBJ2-5,TGTGCCGGAGGCGGGGGGATTGGGGAGACCCAGTACTTC,CAGGGGIGETQYF
-,-,TRBV5-1,TRBJ1-4,TGCGCCAGCAGCGGTCTACCTAATGAAAAACTGTTTTTT,CASSGLPNEKLFF
-,TRBD1,TRBV7-9,TRBJ2-1,TGTGCCAGCGGGGACAGGGTATCCAATGAGCAGTTCTTC,CASGDRVSNEQFF
-,-,TRBV9,TRBJ2-2,TGTGCCAGCAGCGTAGATAGGGTGGGCACCGGGGAGCTGTTTTTT,CASSVDRVGTGELFF
-,TRBD2,TRBV3-1/TRBV3-2,TRBJ2-3,TGTGCCAGCAGCGGAACTCATGGCCCTAGCGGGGCCACAGATACGCAGTATTTT,CASSGTHGPSGATDTQYF
-,-,TRBV19,TRBJ2-2,TGTGCCAGTAGACCACTTGGGGACGGGGAGCTGTTTTTT,CASRPLGDGELFF
-,-,TRBV6-2/TRBV6-3,TRBJ2-7,TGTGCCAGCAGTTATGGTCTCGGGGGCTACGAGCAGTACTTC,CASSYGLGGYEQYF
-,-,TRBV28,TRBJ1-2,TGTGCCAGCAGTTCTAGGGGCTATGGCTACACCTTC,CASSSRGYGYTF
-,TRBD2,TRBV6-5,TRBJ2-5,TGTGCCAGCACCTCTGGGGCTAGCGGGGTGGAGACCCAGTACTTC,CASTSGASGVETQYF
-,TRBD1,TRBV4-1,TRBJ1-5,TGCGCCAGCAGCTACGACAGGGGGCAAAGCAGCAATCAGCCCCAGCATTTT,CASSYDRGQSSNQPQHF
-,-,TRBV18,TRBJ2-5,TGTGCCAGCTCACGGGCGGGGTACCAAGAGACCCAGTACTTC,CASSRAGYQETQYF
-,-,TRBV7-9,TRBJ2-7,TGTGCCAGCAGCCGACCTCAAGGAAACTACGAGCAGTACTTC,CASSRPQGNYEQYF
-,TRBD1,TRBV10-1,TRBJ1-1,TGCGCCAGCCGAACCGGGACAGGGATACCTGAAGCTTTCTTT,CASRTGTGIPEAFF
-,TRBD1,TRBV5-1,TRBJ2-7,TGCGCCAGCAGCTCTCTCCCCGGGACAGGCTACGAGCAGTACTTC,CASSSLPGTGYEQYF
-,TRBD1,TRBV28,TRBJ1-2,TGTGCCAGCAGTTCCTCCGTGACAGGGGTAGGCTACACCTTC,CASSSSVTGVGYTF
-,TRBD1,TRBV5-4,TRBJ2-4,TGTGCCAGCAGCCGCCCGGGACAGGATGGAAACATTCAGTACTTC,CASSRPGQDGNIQYF
-,-,TRBV6-5,TRBJ1-4,TGTGCCAGCAGTTACCTACAGGGCTTCACTAATGAAAAACTGTTTTTT,CASSYLQGFTNEKLFF
-,-,TRBV5-5,TRBJ1-5,TGTGCCAGCAGTATTCTAGGGTTTACAAATCAGCCCCAGCATTTT,CASSILGFTNQPQHF
-,-,TRBV12-1,TRBJ2-7,TGTGCCAGCAGCTTCCTGGGTTACGAGCAGTACTTC,CASSFLGYEQYF
-,TRBD1,TRBV19,TRBJ1-5,TGTGCCAGTAGCGGAACACTCGGGACAGGGGGTCTCCTGGGGCAGCCCCAGCATTTT,CASSGTLGTGGLLGQPQHF
once,-,TRBV5-1,TRBJ2-2,TGCGCCAGCAGCTTTCAGGGGTCCGGGGAGCTGTTTTTT,CASSFQGSGELFF
-,TRBD2,TRBV28,TRBJ2-7,TGTGCCGCAATCGGTAAGCGGGGTTCCTACGAGCAGTACTTC,CAAIGKRGSYEQYF
-,TRBD2,TRBV11-3,TRBJ2-2,TGTGCCAGCAGCTACGGGGGGGCGAACACCGGGGAGCTGTTTTTT,CASSYGGANTGELFF
-,TRBD2,TRBV7-2,TRBJ2-3,TGTGCCAGCAGCCTTCCGCAACGACTAGCGGGGGTCACAGATACGCAGTATTTT,CASSLPQRLAGVTDTQYF
-,TRBD1,TRBV11-2,TRBJ1-3,TGTGCCAGCAACAATAAGGGGGCTTCTGGAAACACCATATATTTT,CASNNKGASGNTIYF
-,-,TRBV3-1/TRBV3-2,TRBJ1-5,TGTGCCAGCAGCCAAGGCGGCCCTCTACAAACTCAGCCCCAGCATTTT,CASSQGGPLQTQPQHF